These 7 T cell receptor beta chains share one sample of origin, sequenced in a study of tumor and adjacent non-tumor tissue in lung cancer. TCRbeta libraries were built with three rounds of nested PCR, modified from ARM-PCR. In TCRdb, the multiplex PCR reads were re-called with MiXCR into one record per CDR3 protein. The data contain under 150,000 distinct CDR3 sequences, around 61% of them seen just once; the ten biggest clones take up roughly 18%. The template was RNA from unsorted bulk tissue. Sequencing input: lung tumor tissue. These receptors all stem from a man aged 55 to 69 with small cell lung cancer.

The genes are TRBV7-9 and TRBJ2-7; the D gene is possibly TRBD1 (5 bases). Trimming took 4 bases from V and 9 from J, leaving 19 bases between them. CDR3 length: 14 amino acids. Germline CDR1 is SEHNR and CDR2 is FQNEAQ (reference sequence). The CDR3 loop reads CASSSEGQGSAQYF. The CDR3 region has the DNA TGTGCCAGCAGCTCCGAAGGGCAGGGAAGCGCGCAGTACTTC.

Remarks on this clonotype: A read error may explain this, as a much larger clone is one base away. The chain joins TRBV14 to TRBJ2-1, with 8 bases lining up with TRBD1. Germline-derived CDR1 and CDR2 are SGHDN and FVKESK. The CDR3 consists of 16 residues. The junction had 9 bases not matched to a gene; V was cut back by 3 bases and J by 5 bases. The CDR3 sequence: CASSHPGMTGDNEQFF. The CDR3 region has the DNA TGTGCCAGCAGCCATCCCGGAATGACAGGGGACAATGAGCAGTTCTTC.

As concerns this clonotype: The junction does not match germline at one end; this may be a read error. This chain uses TRBV29-1 with TRBJ2-6; either TRBD1 or TRBD2 may supply D (5 bases each). Germline CDR1 SQVTM, CDR2 ANQGSEA. This CDR3 is 13 amino acids long. CDR3 sequence (DNA): TGCAGCGCCGACATCTCTGGGACCAACGTCCTCACTTTC. Protein: CSADISGTNVLTF.

This clonotype was counted only a few times. Being one base from a much bigger clone, this may be a read error. The chain recombines TRBV11-3 with TRBJ1-2; perhaps TRBD1 as D (5 bases). The V gene's germline CDR1 is SGHNT and CDR2 YENEEA. This CDR3 comprises 13 residues. CDR3 sequence: CVSSLTHQGLALF. CDR3 nucleotide sequence: TGTGTCAGCAGCTTAACCCACCAGGGATTGGCTCTCTTC.

The chain recombines TRBV6-5 with TRBJ2-2, with unresolved D. The ends were cut back, 2 bases at V and 7 bases at J, with 8 bases in the middle. This CDR3 has 13 residues. CDR1 is MNHEY, CDR2 SVGAGI, per germline. For the CDR3, the DNA is TGTGCCAGCAGTTACGGAGATAACGGGGAGCTGTTTTTT. Protein product: CASSYGDNGELFF.

On this clonotype itself: Since no conserved phenylalanine or tryptophan closes the CDR3, a read error is the likely cause. The gene calls are TRBV11-2 and TRBJ2-2; 9 bases map to TRBD1. The CDR3 consists of 16 residues. V gave up 7 bases and J gave up 5 bases; unmatched junction bases: 11. Looked up from germline, CDR1 is SGHAT and CDR2 is FQNNGV. The CDR3 loop reads CASTMDRGLGTGELFY. The CDR3 DNA sequence: TGTGCCAGCACTATGGACAGGGGTCTAGGGACCGGGGAGCTGTTTTAT.

With regard to this clonotype: Because it lacks the conserved phenylalanine or tryptophan at the end, this CDR3 is likely a read error. The chain has TRBV6-1 and TRBJ1-5; D ambiguous. The length of the CDR3 is 16 residues. The V gene's germline CDR1 is MNHNS and CDR2 SASEGT. The CDR3 region is CASRSSTMHINQAQHV. The CDR3 region has the DNA TGTGCCAGCAGATCTTCGACAATGCATATCAATCAGGCCCAGCATGTT.